The clone carrying this TCR beta chain was recorded only once. Antigen: not known. These data are taken from a study of cytomegalovirus exposure and HLA in healthy donors. Study-wide results and limits: Cytomegalovirus-associated TCR beta chains were listed, numbering 164. The dataset shows that most TCR sequences were rare, while some public TCRs occurred in many donors.

The method was immunoSEQ multiplex PCR; TCRdb's version includes in-frame clones alone and lacks a portion of them. The data hold roughly 330,000 clones, with around 87% observed a single time. The CDR3 contains 13 residues. V lost 0 bases and J lost 7, with 9 bases in between. In germline, CDR1 is KGHSH, CDR2 LQKENI. Sequencing was done on a sample of PBMCs. This sequence joins TRBV18 and TRBJ2-5, with no clear D. The receptor was isolated from a woman under 40 in good health and CMV-seropositive. This CDR3 reads CASSPPSLGTQYF. Here the CDR3 DNA reads TGTGCCAGCTCACCACCGAGTTTGGGGACCCAGTACTTC.